The clone carrying this TCR beta chain was detected ten times or more. The sample originates from a study of early T cells in non-severe SARS-CoV-2 infection. TCRdb independently ran MiXCR on the 5' RACE reads; one entry per CDR3 protein. In the table there are about 69,000 distinct CDR3 sequences, approximately 10% of which are singletons. This CDR3 contains 15 residues. V was trimmed by 3 bases and J by 2 bases, leaving 8 bases between them. Germline CDR1 and CDR2: SGHTA and FQGTGA. V usage is TRBV7-3 and J usage is TRBJ2-6; a possible D gene is TRBD2 (6 bases). This specimen was whole blood, taken at baseline. This sequence originates from an adult who was a healthcare worker with PCR-confirmed SARS-CoV-2 infection or an uninfected control (not recorded which). CDR3 region: CASSLTGAGANVLTF. CDR3 nucleotide sequence: TGTGCCAGCAGCTTGACGGGGGCTGGGGCCAACGTCCTGACTTTC. Full variable domain (remainder filled in from reference TRBV7-3 and TRBJ2-6): GAGVSQTPSNKVTEKGKYVELRCDPISGHTALYWYRQSLGQGPEFLIYFQGTGAADDSGLPNDRFFAVRPEGSVSTLKIQRTERGDSAVYLCASSLTGAGANVLTFGAGSRLTVL.